This T cell receptor beta chain was profiled in a study of blood T cell repertoires in COVID-19 (dated by TCRdb to the early 2020s). About the full investigation: Collaborator samples came from the United States, Italy and Spain and covered acute and convalescent phases of COVID-19. The material from the prospective study consisted of cDNA or gDNA derived from T cells, B-cell-depleted T cells, or PBMCs. Deeply sampled blood TCRbeta repertoires from subjects exposed to, actively infected with, or recovered from COVID-19 were included in the dataset. The sample metadata nearly always contained a de-identified subject ID, COVID-19 status, age in years and sex. A freely available public database, intended as a resource for researchers studying the immune response to SARS-CoV-2, is where the repertoires were released. Where available, HLA class I and class II types were taken from metadata supplied by the sample provider and were not determined by assay-based typing. The samples were drawn from two sources: the first 160 participants of the ongoing ImmuneRACE study, and over 950 subjects contributed by 6 global collaborators. Beyond this particular receptor, the publication reports: The quantity of clinical and demographic metadata differed by source and by participant and was supplied without curation.

The collaborating institutions used their own protocols to collect whole blood in K2EDTA tubes. For TCRbeta analysis, collaborators shipped samples as frozen whole blood, isolated PBMCs, or DNA extracted from either of those sample types. This clone was seen only a few times. This clone's antigen is unknown. Nothing much larger sits one base from this clone, and base qualities are not available. The immunoSEQ Assay, a bias-controlled multiplex PCR, was used to amplify TCRbeta CDR3 regions from genomic DNA. The study's own analysis went as follows. Nucleated cell counts per sample were estimated from amplification of reference gene primers within the assay. Sequence reads were collapsed and filtered to measure the absolute abundance of every unique TCRbeta CDR3 rearrangement. For each sample, productive Simpson clonality was calculated as the square root of Simpson's diversity index over productive rearrangements. TCRdb stores this immuneACCESS table with in-frame sequences only. Part of the clones is absent; in the studies checked, under half of the shortfall reflects unresolved V genes, and no reason is known for the rest. V and J calls plus clone size are reproduced from that table; the DNA served to infer D and trimming. Here the sample has under 200,000 clones; around 81% occur a single time. Of the sample, over 2% falls within the top ten clones.

Sequenced material: peripheral blood. The sequence was obtained from a human donor with acute or convalescent COVID-19. The donor label of this sample is uncertain.

CDR3 reads: CASSQDLGRVDSPLHF. The bases are TGTGCCAGCAGCCAAGATCTGGGCAGGGTCGATTCACCCCTCCACTTT. The chain uses TRBV4-2 and TRBJ1-6; TRBD1 is possibly the D segment (5 matching bases). Relative to germline, V is 0 bases shorter and J is 8 bases shorter, with 14 bases between their ends. The CDR3 spans 16 residues, from the cysteine through the phenylalanine. Only the CDR3 part of the read is kept: 48 bases, read in frame from the first base. From a lookup of the germline V gene, CDR1 and CDR2 are LGHNA and YNFKEQ.